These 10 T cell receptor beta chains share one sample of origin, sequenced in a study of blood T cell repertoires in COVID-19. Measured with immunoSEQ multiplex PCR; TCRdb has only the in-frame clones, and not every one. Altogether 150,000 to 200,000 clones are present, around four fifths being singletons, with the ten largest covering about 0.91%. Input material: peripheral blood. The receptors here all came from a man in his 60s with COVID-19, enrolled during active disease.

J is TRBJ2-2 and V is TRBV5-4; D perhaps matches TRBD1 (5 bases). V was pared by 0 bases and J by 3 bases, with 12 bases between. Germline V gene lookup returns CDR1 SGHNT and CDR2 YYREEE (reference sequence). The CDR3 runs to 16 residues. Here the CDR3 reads CASSLDYQGDTGELFF. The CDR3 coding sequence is TGTGCCAGCAGCTTGGACTATCAAGGGGACACCGGGGAGCTGTTTTTT. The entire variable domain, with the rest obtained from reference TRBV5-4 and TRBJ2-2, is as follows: ETGVTQSPTHLIKTRGQQVTLRCSSQSGHNTVSWYQQALGQGPQFIFQYYREEENGRGNFPPRFSGLQFPNYSSELNVNALELDDSALYLCASSLDYQGDTGELFFGEGSRLTVL.

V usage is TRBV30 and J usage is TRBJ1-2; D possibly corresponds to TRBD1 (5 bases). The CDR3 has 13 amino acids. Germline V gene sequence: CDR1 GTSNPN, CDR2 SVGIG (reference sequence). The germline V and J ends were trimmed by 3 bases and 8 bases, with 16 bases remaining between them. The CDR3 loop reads CAWSDQGFRGYTF. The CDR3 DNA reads TGTGCCTGGAGCGATCAGGGTTTTCGAGGCTACACCTTC.

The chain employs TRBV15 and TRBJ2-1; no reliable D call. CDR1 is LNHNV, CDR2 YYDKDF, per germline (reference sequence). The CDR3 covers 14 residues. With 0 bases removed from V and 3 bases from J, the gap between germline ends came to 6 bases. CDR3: CATSRDIIYNEQFF. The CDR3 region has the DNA TGTGCCACCAGCAGAGATATAATCTACAATGAGCAGTTCTTC.

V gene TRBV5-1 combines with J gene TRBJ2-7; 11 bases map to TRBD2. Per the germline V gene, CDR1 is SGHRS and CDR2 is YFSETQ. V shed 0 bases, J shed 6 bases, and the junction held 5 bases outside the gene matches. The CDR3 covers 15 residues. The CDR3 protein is CASSLATSGKGEQYF. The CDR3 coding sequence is TGCGCCAGCAGCTTGGCGACTAGCGGGAAGGGCGAGCAGTACTTC.

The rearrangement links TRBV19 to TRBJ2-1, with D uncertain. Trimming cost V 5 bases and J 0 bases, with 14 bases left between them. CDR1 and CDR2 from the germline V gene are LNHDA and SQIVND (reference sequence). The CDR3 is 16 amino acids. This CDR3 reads CASSLIRTSSYNEQFF. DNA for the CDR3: TGTGCCAGTAGTCTCATCCGTACGAGCTCCTACAATGAGCAGTTCTTC.

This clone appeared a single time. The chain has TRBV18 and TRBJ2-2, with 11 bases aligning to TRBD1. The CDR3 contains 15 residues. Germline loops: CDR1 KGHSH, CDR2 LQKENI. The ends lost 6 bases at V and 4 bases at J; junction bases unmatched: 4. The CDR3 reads CASSAGTGGTGELFF. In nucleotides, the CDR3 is TGTGCCAGCTCGGCCGGGACAGGGGGCACCGGGGAGCTGTTTTTT. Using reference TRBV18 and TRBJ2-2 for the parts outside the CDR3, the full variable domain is NAGVMQNPRHLVRRRGQEARLRCSPMKGHSHVYWYRQLPEEGLKFMVYLQKENIIDESGMPKERFSAEFPKEGPSILRIQQVVRGDSAAYFCASSAGTGGTGELFFGEGSRLTVL.

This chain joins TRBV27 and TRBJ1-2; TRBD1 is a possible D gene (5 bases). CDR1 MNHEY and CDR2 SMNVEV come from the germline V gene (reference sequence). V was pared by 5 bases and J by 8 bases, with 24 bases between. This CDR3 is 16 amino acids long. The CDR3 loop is CASSPWGGDLLRGYTF. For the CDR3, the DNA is TGTGCCAGCAGTCCGTGGGGGGGAGATTTGTTGCGGGGCTACACCTTC.

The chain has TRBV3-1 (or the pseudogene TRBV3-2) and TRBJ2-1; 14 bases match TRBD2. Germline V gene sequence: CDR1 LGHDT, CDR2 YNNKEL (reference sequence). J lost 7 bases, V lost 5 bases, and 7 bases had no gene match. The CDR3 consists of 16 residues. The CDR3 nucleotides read TGTGCCAGCAGCTTTAGACTAGCGGGAGGGCGGAATGAGCAGTTCTTC. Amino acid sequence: CASSFRLAGGRNEQFF.

The CDR3 DNA reads TGTGCCAGCAGCGGAGACCCCCGGGACAGGGTCATGCTTAGCTATGGCTACACCTTC. Protein product: CASSGDPRDRVMLSYGYTF. The V and J genes are TRBV9 and TRBJ1-2, with 9 bases lining up with TRBD1. Germline trimming cut 3 bases from V and 4 bases from J; bases unmatched to any gene: 19. The CDR3 covers 19 residues. Germline V CDR1 and CDR2: SGDLS, YYNGEE.

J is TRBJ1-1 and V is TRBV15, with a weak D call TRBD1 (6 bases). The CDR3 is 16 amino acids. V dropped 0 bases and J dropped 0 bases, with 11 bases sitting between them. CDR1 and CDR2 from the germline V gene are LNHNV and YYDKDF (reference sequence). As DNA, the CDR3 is TGTGCCACCAGCAGAGAGCGGGGGGCCTTGAACACTGAAGCTTTCTTT. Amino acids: CATSRERGALNTEAFF.